This entry lists 17 T cell receptor beta chains sequenced from one sample in a study of human T cells and chemical hapten exposure. From the RACE reads, TCRdb called clonotypes with MiXCR, one entry per CDR3 protein. The sample consists of roughly 180,000 distinct CDR3 sequences, about a fifth of them appearing once. The time point denotes: patch test 1, 2 weeks after DPC sensitization. Treatment meaning: therapeutic diphenylcyclopropenone sensitization with weekly scalp DPC. The specimen comprised whole blood, sampled in connection with sensitization to the hapten diphenylcyclopropenone (DPC). Every receptor here comes from a woman in her 50s with alopecia areata. Some clones in this sample may be carry-over from other donors' samples.

The CDR3 sequence: CASSFLKETQYF. The CDR3 DNA follows: TGTGCCAGCAGTTTTTTAAAAGAGACCCAGTACTTC. This sequence joins TRBV12-3 or TRBV12-4 and TRBJ2-5; D remains ambiguous. This CDR3 region has 12 residues. The V end lost 3 bases, the J end lost 3 bases, and 5 bases lay between the germline ends.

This clonotype occurred a few times. The rearrangement joins TRBV25-1 to TRBJ2-7; TRBD1 aligns across 9 bases. This CDR3 contains 17 residues. Germline V lookup: CDR1 MGHDK, CDR2 SYGVNS. The ends lost 5 bases at V and 7 bases at J; junction bases unmatched: 18. The CDR3: CASSPFGTGSRFGEQYF. CDR3 sequence (DNA): TGTGCCAGCAGTCCATTCGGGACAGGGAGTCGATTCGGAGAGCAGTACTTC.

V and J are TRBV29-1 and TRBJ2-3, with D maybe TRBD2 (6 bases). The CDR3 extends over 11 amino acids. The germline V gene encodes CDR1 SQVTM and CDR2 ANQGSEA. The CDR3 DNA sequence: TGCGCCAAGCGGGTGACAGATACGCAGTATTTT. Its translation is CAKRVTDTQYF.

CDR3 protein: CASSGGPLTYEQYF. Written as DNA, the CDR3 is TGTGCCAGCTCGGGTGGCCCTCTTACCTACGAGCAGTACTTC. The rearrangement links TRBV9 to TRBJ2-7; D call uncertain. The CDR3 is made up of 14 amino acids. Trimming took 7 bases from V and 2 from J, leaving 16 bases between them. Germline V CDR1 and CDR2: SGDLS, YYNGEE.

CDR3 in amino acids: CASSQAGIDTQYF. The CDR3 DNA follows: TGCGCCAGCAGCCAAGCCGGCATAGATACGCAGTATTTT. The chain uses TRBV4-1 and TRBJ2-3; no definite D call. Between the trimmed V and J ends, which lost 1 base and 5 bases, there was a span of 7 bases. The CDR3 consists of 13 residues. The germline V gene has CDR1 MGHRA and CDR2 YSYEKL.

This rearrangement joins TRBV29-1 to TRBJ2-1; D ambiguous. The CDR3 runs to 15 residues. Germline loops: CDR1 SQVTM, CDR2 ANQGSEA. V lost 7 bases and J 7 bases, leaving 23 bases between the germline ends. In DNA, the CDR3 is TGCAGCGGTTCGTCCGGTCCCTCAGGAGAGAATGAGCAGTTCTTC. Translating gives CSGSSGPSGENEQFF.

This clonotype was observed a few times. The gene calls are TRBV5-1 and TRBJ2-7, with D possibly called TRBD1 or TRBD2 (5 bases each). Germline lookup yields CDR1 SGHRS and CDR2 YFSETQ. With 4 bases removed from V and 3 bases from J, the gap between germline ends came to 14 bases. The CDR3 runs 14 residues. CDR3 loop: CASSTGTVGYEQYF. As DNA, the CDR3 is TGCGCCAGCAGCACCGGGACCGTAGGCTACGAGCAGTACTTC.

This clonotype was picked up many times. This CDR3 reads CASSIEGWSGEAFF. The CDR3 DNA reads TGTGCCAGCAGCATAGAGGGGTGGAGTGGTGAAGCTTTCTTT. The rearrangement links TRBV7-2 to TRBJ1-1, with D possibly being TRBD1 (5 bases). The CDR3 runs 14 residues. Germline CDR1 SGHTA, CDR2 FQGNSA. The germline V and J ends were trimmed by 5 bases and 7 bases, with 17 bases remaining between them.

This clonotype was observed a few times. The CDR3 nucleotides are TGCAGTGCTATAGGACCGCAAGAGACCCAGTACTTC. Its translation is CSAIGPQETQYF. V usage is TRBV20-1 and J usage is TRBJ2-5; unclear D gene. Trimming stripped 4 bases from V and 2 bases from J, with 8 bases between. Germline V lookup: CDR1 DFQATT, CDR2 SNEGSKA (reference sequence). The CDR3 extends over 12 amino acids.

V gene TRBV18 combines with J gene TRBJ1-5, with D tentatively TRBD1 (6 bases). The CDR3 is 15 amino acids. V lost 4 bases to trimming and J lost 1 base, with 11 bases between them. The germline V gene encodes CDR1 KGHSH and CDR2 LQKENI. Here the CDR3 reads CASSQGGESNQPQHF. The DNA for the CDR3 is TGTGCCAGCTCACAAGGGGGAGAAAGCAATCAGCCCCAGCATTTT.

This clonotype was picked up a small number of times. CDR3 DNA: TGTGCTAGTGGTTCACAGGGGCCTGAAAAACTGTTTTTT. It translates to CASGSQGPEKLFF. This sequence joins TRBV12-5 and TRBJ1-4; 7 nucleotides line up with TRBD1. The CDR3 is made up of 13 amino acids. Germline trimming cut 4 bases from V and 7 bases from J; bases unmatched to any gene: 3. The V gene's germline CDR1 is LGHNT and CDR2 FRNRAP.

On this clonotype: At one end, the junction sequence differs from germline, possibly due to a read error. V and J are TRBV12-3 or TRBV12-4 and TRBJ2-7; D may be TRBD1 or TRBD2 (6 bases each). This CDR3 has 17 amino acids. The CDR3 loop reads CASSLVGGVRVSSEQYF. CDR3 sequence (DNA): TGTGCCAGCAGTTTAGTCGGGGGCGTGAGGGTATCCTCCGAGCAGTACTTC.

This chain joins TRBV6-5 and TRBJ1-2; perhaps TRBD1 as D (6 bases). The CDR3 covers 14 residues. Trimming removed 8 bases from V and 5 bases from J, with 18 bases in between. Germline CDR1 MNHEY, CDR2 SVGAGI. The CDR3 protein is CASQRGGGTYGYTF. The CDR3 DNA reads as TGTGCCAGCCAGCGGGGAGGGGGGACGTATGGCTACACCTTC.

This chain uses TRBV19 with TRBJ2-3, with TRBD2 identical over 10 bases. The CDR3 length is 17 residues. Germline V gene sequence: CDR1 LNHDA, CDR2 SQIVND (reference sequence). Unmatched junction bases numbered 14, after V lost 5 bases and J lost 6 bases. The chain's CDR3 is CASSSVGEAGGPDTQYF. CDR3 DNA: TGTGCCAGTAGTTCCGTTGGGGAAGCGGGAGGGCCGGATACGCAGTATTTT.

The genes are TRBV5-1 and TRBJ2-1; 13 nucleotides align to TRBD2. The CDR3 is 16 amino acids. The germline V gene has CDR1 SGHRS and CDR2 YFSETQ. J lost 5 bases, V lost 4 bases, and 6 bases had no gene match. DNA of the CDR3: TGCGCCAGCAGCCTCACTAGCGGGAGGGATGACAATGAGCAGTTCTTC. Translating gives CASSLTSGRDDNEQFF.

This clonotype was recorded a few times. The DNA for the CDR3 is TGTGCCAGCAGCCGACTTTGGGACAGGGGGCTTTCACCCCTCCACTTT. It encodes CASSRLWDRGLSPLHF. This chain connects TRBV7-6 to TRBJ1-6; 12 bases are shared with TRBD1. This CDR3 is 16 amino acids long. Germline assignment: CDR1 SGHVS and CDR2 FNYEAQ. V was clipped by 5 bases and J by 9 bases; unmatched bases: 8.

The V and J genes are TRBV6-5 and TRBJ2-1, with 10 bases aligning to TRBD2. V dropped 5 bases and J dropped 7; count of bases not matched to a gene: 8. There are 15 residues in the CDR3. Germline V lookup: CDR1 MNHEY, CDR2 SVGAGI. CDR3 DNA sequence: TGTGCCAGCAGTACTAGCGGGATAAGCGAGAATGAGCAGTTCTTC. Amino acids: CASSTSGISENEQFF.